These T cell receptor beta chains were read from a single sample in a study of T-cell reconstitution after alpha-beta-depleted transplantation in children. TCRdb independently ran MiXCR on the PCR reads; one entry per CDR3 protein. In the table there are hundreds of thousands of distinct CDR3 sequences, over 10% of which are singletons. The sequencing used PBMCs, mostly from graft donor cells, collected 360 days after TCRalphabeta/CD19-depleted stem cell transplant. These receptors were taken from a male patient aged 10-17 years who had a stem cell transplant for acute myeloid leukemia, so the T cells may come from the graft donor. Both conserved end residues are part of each CDR3.

j_call,v_call,cdr3_aa
TRBJ2-3,TRBV28,CASSPPGLAGTSTDTQYF
TRBJ1-1,TRBV4-2,CASSQDRRFTEAFF
TRBJ2-1,TRBV20-1,CFPEAGNYNEQFF
TRBJ2-1,TRBV28,CASTGPPSYNEQFF
TRBJ2-3,TRBV20-1,CSAINKREGPDTQYF
TRBJ2-1,TRBV6-2/TRBV6-3,CASSYPIAGGRNEQFF
TRBJ2-5,TRBV12-3/TRBV12-4,CASSPLGLAGAQETQYF
TRBJ2-1,TRBV6-2/TRBV6-3,CASRLSSYNEQFF
TRBJ2-1,TRBV28,CASRHGEQFF
TRBJ2-2,TRBV9,CASSANRVDTGELFF
TRBJ2-1,TRBV28,CASSSRRTPSDEQFF
TRBJ2-1,TRBV10-3,CAISRDRLLNEQFF
TRBJ1-4,TRBV10-3,CAISPDGRGGEKLFF
TRBJ1-1,TRBV28,CASARGEAEAFF
TRBJ2-7,TRBV24-1,CATSPFRTRSDEQYF
TRBJ2-6,TRBV7-9,CASSLAGAYLGANVLTF
TRBJ2-3,TRBV9,CASSVGAFTDTQYF
TRBJ1-4,TRBV5-1,CASSRTGDGEKLFF
TRBJ2-1,TRBV12-3/TRBV12-4,CASSLAGRKFF
TRBJ2-4,TRBV20-1,CSGFFAGSQRGAKNIQYF
TRBJ2-7,TRBV20-1,CRAWTRYEQYF
TRBJ2-3,TRBV6-2/TRBV6-3,CASSFTGSTDTQYF
TRBJ2-7,TRBV28,CASSLLSSGRYEQYF
TRBJ2-1,TRBV27,CASSFPTSEKQFF
TRBJ1-1,TRBV7-2,CASSFGGQGKTEAFF
TRBJ2-6,TRBV6-2/TRBV6-3,CASSYSSSGPPSGANVLTF
TRBJ2-1,TRBV19,CASSLGLVYFYNEQFF
TRBJ2-7,TRBV6-5,CASSSSPQSYEQYF
TRBJ2-7,TRBV27,CASASGTTYEQYF
TRBJ2-7,TRBV6-6,CASSTPLGYEQYF
TRBJ2-1,TRBV4-3,CASSLVTGTSGRSYNEQFF
TRBJ1-1,TRBV20-1,CSAAKTGTTEAFF
TRBJ2-7,TRBV18,CASSPISYEQYF
TRBJ2-6,TRBV28,CASSLFGSLSGANVLTF
TRBJ2-7,TRBV18,CASSPVTWYEQYF
TRBJ2-7,TRBV6-5,CASSYGRAGEQYF
TRBJ2-1,TRBV5-1,CASSFGLAGNNEQFF
TRBJ2-7,TRBV30,CAWSPIGETPYEQYF
TRBJ1-4,TRBV21-1,CASSNRGDRSSEKLFF
TRBJ2-1,TRBV4-3,CASSQDGPGAVNEQFF
TRBJ2-7,TRBV7-9,CASSLALTDYEQYF
TRBJ2-3,TRBV7-8,CASSLGVAGYTDTQYF
TRBJ1-5,TRBV28,CASSFLGEGNQPQHF
TRBJ2-3,TRBV28,CASTRQGTDTQYF
TRBJ1-2,TRBV18,CASSPTARHGYTF
TRBJ2-1,TRBV7-3,CASSLSPRGGEQFF
TRBJ1-3,TRBV28,CASSSGTGGNTIYF
TRBJ1-1,TRBV5-1,CASSLEGRRNTEAFF
TRBJ2-2,TRBV4-3,CASSSPRREPDTGELFF
TRBJ2-7,TRBV29-1,CSVRPRQATYEQYF
TRBJ2-2,TRBV7-3,CASSTRGGTGELFF
TRBJ1-5,TRBV28,CASQFWTGGTYQPQHF